Following are 9 T cell receptor beta chains from one sample sequenced in a study of T cell repertoires in cytomegalovirus infection. TCRdb re-called the reads through MiXCR, storing one row per CDR3 protein. The data contain about 47,000 distinct CDR3 sequences, around 21% of them singletons. The antigens these receptors bind are not known. The material was CD8+ T cells from cultured PBMCs, obtained from culture after CMV antigen stimulation. The source of these receptors is a human donor in good health (CMV status not recorded). Some clones in this sample may be carry-over from other donors' samples.

The genes are TRBV4-1 and TRBJ1-2; D remains unclear. V was clipped by 0 bases and J by 6 bases, with 14 bases between them. Germline CDR1 reads MGHRA; CDR2 reads YSYEKL. This CDR3 comprises 15 residues. CDR3 sequence reads: CASSQDGVFRDGYTF. CDR3 DNA sequence: TGCGCCAGCAGCCAAGATGGGGTTTTTAGGGATGGCTACACCTTC.

This clonotype was counted a few times. The genes are TRBV6-2 or TRBV6-3 and TRBJ2-1, with 10 nucleotides matching TRBD2. This CDR3 comprises 16 residues. Unmatched junction bases numbered 7, after V lost 0 bases and J lost 8 bases. In germline, CDR1 is MNHEY, CDR2 SVGEGT. In DNA form, the CDR3 reads TGTGCCAGCAGTTACTCGAAGCGGGAGGGTATGTATGAGCAGTTCTTC. Translation gives CASSYSKREGMYEQFF.

The V and J genes are TRBV11-2 and TRBJ1-1; D possibly corresponds to TRBD1 (6 bases). The CDR3 extends over 15 amino acids. Germline values: CDR1 SGHAT, CDR2 FQNNGV. The V end was cut by 4 bases, the J end by 4 bases, with 16 bases between. DNA of the CDR3: TGTGCCAGCAGCTCCCAAGGGTCAGGGGCCACTGAAGCTTTCTTT. Amino acids: CASSSQGSGATEAFF. The full variable domain, in which reference TRBV11-2 and TRBJ1-1 provide the parts outside the CDR3, is EAGVAQSPRYKIIEKRQSVAFWCNPISGHATLYWYQQILGQGPKLLIQFQNNGVVDDSQLPKDRFSAERLKGVDSTLKIQPAKLEDSAVYLCASSSQGSGATEAFFGQGTRLTVV.

This clonotype came up many times. The chain is built from TRBV7-2 and TRBJ2-3; D uncertain. V was pared by 0 bases and J by 4 bases, with 2 bases between. Germline lookup yields CDR1 SGHTA and CDR2 FQGNSA. The CDR3 runs to 12 residues. CDR3 in DNA: TGTGCCAGCAGCTTAGCGTCAGATACGCAGTATTTT. Translating it yields CASSLASDTQYF.

This clonotype was observed a handful of times. V is TRBV20-1 and J is TRBJ2-5; D gene uncertain. The CDR3 runs 13 residues. V was trimmed by 0 bases and J by 7 bases, leaving 12 bases between them. Germline V gene data show CDR1 as DFQATT and CDR2 as SNEGSKA (reference sequence). Here the CDR3 reads CSARDPITTTQYF. In DNA form, the CDR3 reads TGCAGTGCTAGAGACCCCATAACAACGACCCAGTACTTC.

This clonotype is a singleton in its sample. The gene calls are TRBV7-9 and TRBJ2-5; TRBD2 matches 8 bases. The CDR3 extends over 16 amino acids. The germline CDR1 and CDR2 sequences are SEHNR and FQNEAQ (reference sequence). The J segment lost 5 bases and the V segment lost 5 bases, leaving 13 bases of the junction unmatched. The CDR3 nucleotides read TGTGCCAGCAGCCCCGCCGTACTAGCGGTCGGGGAGACCCAGTACTTC. Residues: CASSPAVLAVGETQYF.

The table lists this clonotype with a few counts. The genes are TRBV12-3 or TRBV12-4 and TRBJ1-5; D unclear. CDR3 length: 12 residues. With 1 base removed from V and 7 bases from J, the gap between germline ends came to 5 bases. The DNA for the CDR3 is TGTGCCAGCAGTTTAGAGAGGCAGCCCCAGCATTTT. Translation: CASSLERQPQHF.

This clonotype was recorded at least ten times. V is TRBV4-3 and J is TRBJ1-2, with D uncertain. From germline, CDR1 is LGHNA and CDR2 YSLEER. The V and J ends lost 2 bases and 0 bases respectively, with 7 bases between them. The CDR3 covers 14 residues. The CDR3 DNA follows: TGCGCCAGCAGCCAACAGGTGGCTAACTATGGCTACACCTTC. This gives the protein CASSQQVANYGYTF.

V gene TRBV20-1 combines with J gene TRBJ2-5; 9 bases agree with TRBD2. The trim removed 3 bases at V and 5 bases at J, leaving 7 bases unmatched. The germline gives CDR1 DFQATT, CDR2 SNEGSKA (reference sequence). This CDR3 has 14 residues. This chain's CDR3 is CSARRLREGETQYF. The CDR3 nucleotides are TGCAGTGCTAGGAGGTTGCGGGAGGGGGAGACCCAGTACTTC.